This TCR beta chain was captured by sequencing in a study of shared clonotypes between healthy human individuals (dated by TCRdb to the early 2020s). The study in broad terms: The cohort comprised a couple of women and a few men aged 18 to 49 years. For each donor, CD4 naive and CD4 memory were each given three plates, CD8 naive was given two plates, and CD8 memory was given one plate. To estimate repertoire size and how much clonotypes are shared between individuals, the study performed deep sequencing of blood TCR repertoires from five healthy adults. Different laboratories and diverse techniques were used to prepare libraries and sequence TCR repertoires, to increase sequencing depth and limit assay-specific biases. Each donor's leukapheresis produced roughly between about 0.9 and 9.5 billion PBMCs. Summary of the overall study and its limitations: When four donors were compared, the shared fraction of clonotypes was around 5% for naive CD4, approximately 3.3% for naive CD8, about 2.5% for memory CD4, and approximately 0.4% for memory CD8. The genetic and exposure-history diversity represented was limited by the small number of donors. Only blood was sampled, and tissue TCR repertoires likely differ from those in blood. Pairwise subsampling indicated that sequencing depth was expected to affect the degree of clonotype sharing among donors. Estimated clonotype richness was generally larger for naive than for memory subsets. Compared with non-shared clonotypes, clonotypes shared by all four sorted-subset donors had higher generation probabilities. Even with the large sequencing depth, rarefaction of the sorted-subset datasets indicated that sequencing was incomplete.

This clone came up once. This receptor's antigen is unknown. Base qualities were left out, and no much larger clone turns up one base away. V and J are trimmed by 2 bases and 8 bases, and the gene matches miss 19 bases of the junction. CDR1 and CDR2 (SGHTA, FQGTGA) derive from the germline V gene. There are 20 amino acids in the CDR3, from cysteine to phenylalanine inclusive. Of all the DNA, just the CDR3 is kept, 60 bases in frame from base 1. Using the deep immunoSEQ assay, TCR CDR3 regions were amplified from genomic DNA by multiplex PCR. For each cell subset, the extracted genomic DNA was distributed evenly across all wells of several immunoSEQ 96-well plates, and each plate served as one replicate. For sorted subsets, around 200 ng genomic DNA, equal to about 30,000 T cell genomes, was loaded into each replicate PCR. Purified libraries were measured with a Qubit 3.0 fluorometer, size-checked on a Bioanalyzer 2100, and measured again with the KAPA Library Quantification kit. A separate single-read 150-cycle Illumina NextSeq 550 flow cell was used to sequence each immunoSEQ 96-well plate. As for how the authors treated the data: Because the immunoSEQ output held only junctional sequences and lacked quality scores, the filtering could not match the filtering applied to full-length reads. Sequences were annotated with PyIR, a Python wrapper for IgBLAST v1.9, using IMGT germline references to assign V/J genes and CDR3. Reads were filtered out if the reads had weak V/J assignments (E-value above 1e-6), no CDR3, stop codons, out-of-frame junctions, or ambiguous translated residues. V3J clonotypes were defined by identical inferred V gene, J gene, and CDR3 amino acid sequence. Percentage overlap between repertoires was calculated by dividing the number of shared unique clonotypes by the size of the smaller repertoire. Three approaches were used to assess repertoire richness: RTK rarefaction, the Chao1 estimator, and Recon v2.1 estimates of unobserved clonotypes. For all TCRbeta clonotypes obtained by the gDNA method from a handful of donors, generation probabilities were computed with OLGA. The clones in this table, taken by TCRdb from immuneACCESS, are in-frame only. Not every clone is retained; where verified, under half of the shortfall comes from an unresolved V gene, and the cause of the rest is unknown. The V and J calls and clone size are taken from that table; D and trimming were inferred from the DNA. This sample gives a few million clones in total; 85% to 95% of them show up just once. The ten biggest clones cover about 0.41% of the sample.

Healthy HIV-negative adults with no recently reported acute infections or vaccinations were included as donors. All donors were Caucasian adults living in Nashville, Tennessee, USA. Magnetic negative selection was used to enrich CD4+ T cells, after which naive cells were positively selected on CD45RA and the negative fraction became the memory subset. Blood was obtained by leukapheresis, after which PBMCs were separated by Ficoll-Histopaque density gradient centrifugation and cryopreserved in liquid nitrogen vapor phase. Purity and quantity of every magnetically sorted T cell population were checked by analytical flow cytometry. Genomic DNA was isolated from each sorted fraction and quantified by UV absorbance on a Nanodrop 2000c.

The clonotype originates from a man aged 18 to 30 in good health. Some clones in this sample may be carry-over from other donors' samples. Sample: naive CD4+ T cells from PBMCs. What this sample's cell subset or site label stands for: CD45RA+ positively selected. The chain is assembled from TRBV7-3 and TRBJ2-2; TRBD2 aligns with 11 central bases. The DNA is TGTGCCAGCAGCTTATTGCCCAGCGGGGTCACTAGCGGGAGAGGAGGGGAGCTGTTTTTT. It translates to CASSLLPSGVTSGRGGELFF.